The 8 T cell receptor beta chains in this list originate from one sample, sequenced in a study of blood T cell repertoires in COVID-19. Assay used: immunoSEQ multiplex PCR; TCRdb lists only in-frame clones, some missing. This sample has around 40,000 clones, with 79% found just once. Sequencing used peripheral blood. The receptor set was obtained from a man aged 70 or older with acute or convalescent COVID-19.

The CDR3 sequence: CASAQARGEKLFF. The CDR3 DNA sequence: TGCGCCAGCGCGCAGGCCCGAGGGGAAAAACTGTTTTTT. The chain is built from TRBV5-1 and TRBJ1-4; D uncertain. V was cut by 7 bases and J by 8 bases, with 15 bases left in between. Germline V gives CDR1 SGHRS, CDR2 YFSETQ. This CDR3 is 13 amino acids long.

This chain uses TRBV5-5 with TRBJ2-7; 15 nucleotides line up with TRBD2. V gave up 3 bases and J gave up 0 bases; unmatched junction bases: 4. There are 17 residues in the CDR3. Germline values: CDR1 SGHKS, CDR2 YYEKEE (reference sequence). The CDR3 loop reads CASSSGLAGGRSYEQYF. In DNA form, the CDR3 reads TGTGCCAGCAGCTCGGGACTAGCGGGAGGCCGCTCCTACGAGCAGTACTTC.

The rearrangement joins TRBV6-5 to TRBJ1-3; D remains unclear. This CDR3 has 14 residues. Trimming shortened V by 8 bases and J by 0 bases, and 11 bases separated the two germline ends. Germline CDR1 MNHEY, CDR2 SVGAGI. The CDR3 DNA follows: TGTGCCAGCGACTCCGCAGTCTCTGGAAACACCATATATTTT. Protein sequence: CASDSAVSGNTIYF.

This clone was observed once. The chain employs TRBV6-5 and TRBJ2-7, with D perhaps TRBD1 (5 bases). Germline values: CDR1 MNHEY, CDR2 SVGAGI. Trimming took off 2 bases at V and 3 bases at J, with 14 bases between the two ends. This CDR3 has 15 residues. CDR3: CASSYQLGAGYEQYF. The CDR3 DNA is TGTGCCAGCAGTTACCAGCTAGGGGCAGGCTACGAGCAGTACTTC.

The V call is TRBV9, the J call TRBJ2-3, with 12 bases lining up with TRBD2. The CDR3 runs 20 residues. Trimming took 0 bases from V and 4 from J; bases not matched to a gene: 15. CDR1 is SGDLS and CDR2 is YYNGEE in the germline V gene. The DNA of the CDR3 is TGTGCCAGCAGCGTAGAGGGACTAGCGGGCTCAATAACGGGGGCAGATACGCAGTATTTT. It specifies CASSVEGLAGSITGADTQYF.

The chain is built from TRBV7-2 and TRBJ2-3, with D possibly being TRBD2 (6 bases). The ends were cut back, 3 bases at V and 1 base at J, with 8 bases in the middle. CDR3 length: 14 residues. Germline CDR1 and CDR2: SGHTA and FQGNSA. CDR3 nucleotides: TGTGCCAGCAGCTTGTCTAGCGGCACAGATACGCAGTATTTT. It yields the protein CASSLSSGTDTQYF.

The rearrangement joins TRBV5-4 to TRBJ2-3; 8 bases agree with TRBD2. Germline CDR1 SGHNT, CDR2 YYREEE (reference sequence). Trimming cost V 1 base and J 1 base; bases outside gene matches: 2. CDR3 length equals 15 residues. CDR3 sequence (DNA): TGTGCCAGCAGCTTGAGCGGGGGTCGCACAGATACGCAGTATTTT. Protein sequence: CASSLSGGRTDTQYF.

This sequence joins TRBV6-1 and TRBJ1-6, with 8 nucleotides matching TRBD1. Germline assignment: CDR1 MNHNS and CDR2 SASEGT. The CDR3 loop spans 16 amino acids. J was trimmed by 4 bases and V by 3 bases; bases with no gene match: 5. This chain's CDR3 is CASSDRTGSYNSPLHF. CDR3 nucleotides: TGTGCCAGCAGTGACCGGACAGGGAGTTATAATTCACCCCTCCACTTT.